This T cell receptor beta chain emerged from a study of blood T cell repertoires in COVID-19 (dated by TCRdb to the early 2020s). Describing the broader study: Samples from collaborators originated in the United States, Italy and Spain and spanned both the acute and convalescent phases of COVID-19. A freely available public database, intended as a resource for researchers studying the immune response to SARS-CoV-2, is where the repertoires were released. The samples were drawn from the first 160 participants of the ongoing ImmuneRACE study and from 1,254 subjects provided by 6 global collaborators. HLA class I and class II types, where available, came from metadata supplied by the sample provider rather than from assay-based typing. The dataset comprised deeply sampled blood TCRbeta repertoires from subjects exposed to, actively infected with, or recovered from COVID-19. The sample metadata nearly always contained a de-identified subject ID, COVID-19 status, age in years and sex. The prospective study material was composed of cDNA or gDNA derived from T cells, B-cell-depleted T cells, or PBMCs. The paper's findings and limits, for the study overall: Clinical and demographic metadata were provided uncurated, with the amount varying by source and participant.

TCRbeta CDR3 regions were amplified from genomic DNA by means of the immunoSEQ Assay, a bias-controlled multiplex PCR. Concerning the study's data processing: The number of nucleated cells in each sample was estimated from the amplification of reference gene primers within the assay. To quantify the absolute abundance of each unique TCRbeta CDR3 rearrangement, sequence reads were collapsed and filtered. For each sample, productive Simpson clonality was calculated by taking the square root of Simpson's diversity index across productive rearrangements. Held by TCRdb, this immuneACCESS table contains in-frame sequences only and omits some clones. Under half of the omission traces to an unresolved V gene where checked; the cause of the rest is unknown. V and J calls and clone size are copied from that table; D and trimming were computed from the DNA. The table for this sample lists 130,000 to 150,000 clones; around four fifths of them were counted only once. Around 3.1% of the sample goes to the ten largest clones.

Each collaborating institution followed its own protocols to collect whole blood in K2EDTA tubes. For TCRbeta analysis, collaborators shipped samples in one of three forms: frozen whole blood, isolated PBMCs, or DNA extracted from either of those sample types. V drops 6 bases and J drops 2 bases, leaving 10 bases in between. Taken from the germline V gene, the CDR1 and CDR2 loops are ENHRY and SYGVKD. The CDR3 sequence holds 13 residues, the cysteine and phenylalanine included. The only DNA kept is the CDR3, 39 bases in frame from the first base. Details on this clone: Its target antigen remains unknown. No base-level quality is on record; no much larger clone is a single base apart.

Sample: peripheral blood. Recombination linked TRBV10-3 to TRBJ1-1, and the D gene may be TRBD1, 6 bases matching. The origin of this receptor is a woman between 40 and 55 years old with active or convalescent COVID-19. The CDR3 protein: CAISLTGNTEAFF. The DNA sequence reads TGTGCCATCAGCCTGACAGGAAACACTGAAGCTTTCTTT.